This TCR beta chain was obtained from a study of blood T cell repertoires in COVID-19. Study in general: Some COVID-19 samples were acute and others convalescent; all came from the United States, Italy and Spain. The cDNA or gDNA used as material had been derived from T cells, B-cell-depleted T cells, or PBMCs.

In the original analysis: Nucleated cell number was recorded as an estimate derived from reference gene primer amplification. Libraries were prepared by immunoSEQ multiplex PCR; TCRdb keeps only in-frame clonotypes and omits some of them. V, J and clone size were drawn from that table, and D and trimming were deduced from the DNA. The table includes over 200,000 clones, about 90% detected once. The CDR3 has 14 amino acids. V was shortened by 1 base and J by 8 bases, with 12 bases between the two germline ends. Germline CDR1 MNHNS, CDR2 SASEGT. This clone appeared a single time. Sequenced sample: peripheral blood. The chain couples TRBV6-1 to TRBJ2-1; tentative D call: TRBD1 (5 bases). This receptor was identified in a man in his forties or fifties with active or convalescent COVID-19. The CDR3 loop is CASSEGIGVDEQFF. CDR3 nucleotides: TGTGCCAGCAGTGAAGGGATAGGGGTGGATGAGCAGTTCTTC.